A selection of T cell receptor beta chains follows, all from one sample in a study of T cells in Graves' hyperthyroidism and ophthalmopathy. Via MiXCR, TCRdb re-called the multiplex PCR reads, giving one row per CDR3 protein. The table lists hundreds of thousands of distinct CDR3 sequences, 15% to 19% of them singletons. The sample consisted of blood. These receptors were obtained from a young woman with Graves' hyperthyroidism that later progressed to Graves' ophthalmopathy. The CDR3 runs from the conserved cysteine through the conserved F or W. D genes are given only for firm matches. Rows may omit the clone size; those that give it use once, few, many or a size class.

d_gene	len	v_gene	abundance	j_gene	CDR3nt	CDR3aa
NA	15	TRBV7-8	many	TRBJ2-1	TGTGCCAGCAGCTTAGCGGGCCCCAGACTCAATGAGCAGTTCTTC	CASSLAGPRLNEQFF
NA	12	TRBV24-1	few	TRBJ1-1	TGTGCCACCAGGGGGGCGGGGACTGAAGCTTTCTTT	CATRGAGTEAFF
NA	15	TRBV4-1	many	TRBJ2-1	TGCGCCAGCAGCCAAACCCCCGTCTCCTACAATGAGCAGTTCTTC	CASSQTPVSYNEQFF
TRBD1	13	TRBV20-1	few	TRBJ1-2	TGCAGTGCCCGCCCCACAGGGGAGGATGGCTACACCTTC	CSARPTGEDGYTF
NA	14	TRBV9	few	TRBJ2-3	TGTGCCAGCAGCGTAGACGGTAACACAGATACGCAGTATTTT	CASSVDGNTDTQYF
TRBD2	14	TRBV5-1	few	TRBJ2-5	TGCGCCAGCAAAAGCGGGAGAGGTGAAGAGACCCAGTACTTC	CASKSGRGEETQYF
NA	15	TRBV28	NA	TRBJ1-6	TGTGCCAGCAGAGGACGGATCTCCTATAATTCACCCCTCCACTTT	CASRGRISYNSPLHF
NA	14	TRBV27	NA	TRBJ2-5	TGTGCCAGCAGTTCACCCGGTTTTTTGGGGACCCAGTACTTC	CASSSPGFLGTQYF
TRBD1	16	TRBV19	NA	TRBJ2-1	TGTGCCAGTAGTGTCCCATCGGGACAGGGGGTCAATGAGCAGTTCTTC	CASSVPSGQGVNEQFF
NA	15	TRBV5-1	many	TRBJ1-2	TGCGCCAGCAGCTCAGAACAACCTCGGTTCTATGGCTACACCTTC	CASSSEQPRFYGYTF
NA	13	TRBV15	many	TRBJ2-1	TGTGCCACCAGCAGAGTTGGGAACAATGAGCAGTTCTTC	CATSRVGNNEQFF
NA	15	TRBV9	NA	TRBJ2-3	TGTGCCAGCAGCGTCTTCGGGGTACGCACAGATACGCAGTATTTT	CASSVFGVRTDTQYF
TRBD2	17	TRBV9	few	TRBJ2-2	TGTGCCAGCAGCCCGAGACTAGCGGGAAGGAACACCGGGGAGCTGTTTTTT	CASSPRLAGRNTGELFF
NA	15	TRBV9	NA	TRBJ1-5	TGTGCCAGCAGCGTACTAGGGTTAAGCAATCAGCCCCAGCATTTT	CASSVLGLSNQPQHF
TRBD1	15	TRBV6-6	many	TRBJ2-1	TGTGCCAGCAGTTACCGACAGGGGGACTACAATGAGCAGTTCTTC	CASSYRQGDYNEQFF
TRBD1	13	TRBV28	NA	TRBJ1-2	TGTGCCAGCAGTATTGGGACAGGGAATGGCTACACCTTC	CASSIGTGNGYTF
NA	13	TRBV2	few	TRBJ2-3	TGTGCCAGCAGGGGGACGGGCACAGATACGCAGTATTTT	CASRGTGTDTQYF
NA	14	TRBV10-3	NA	TRBJ1-2	TGTGCCATCAGTGAGTCGGAGAGGATGGGTGGCTACACCTTC	CAISESERMGGYTF
NA	14	TRBV11-2	many	TRBJ2-5	TGTGCCAGCAGCTTCGGGGGGCGCCGGGAGACCCAGTACTTC	CASSFGGRRETQYF
NA	18	TRBV5-1	NA	TRBJ2-5	TGCGCCAGCAGCCCAGGATGGGGGGACAGACGCGTTAGGGAGACCCAGTACTTC	CASSPGWGDRRVRETQYF
TRBD2	15	TRBV28	few	TRBJ2-5	TGTGCCAGCACCCGGGGACTAGCGGGAACAGAGAGCCAGTACTTC	CASTRGLAGTESQYF
TRBD2	16	TRBV27	many	TRBJ2-1	TGTGCCAGCAGTTTACGCGGGAGGAGCTCCTACAATGAGCAGTTCTTC	CASSLRGRSSYNEQFF
TRBD2	16	TRBV7-3	NA	TRBJ2-3	TGTGCCAGCAGCTTAGGGACTAGCGGGGCCACAGATACGCAGTATTTT	CASSLGTSGATDTQYF
NA	13	TRBV14	NA	TRBJ2-5	TGTGCCAGCAGCCCCAGGGGAAAAGAGACCCAGTACTTC	CASSPRGKETQYF
NA	16	TRBV19	NA	TRBJ2-7	TGTGCCAGTAGTACCCCACCCGGGACGGAGACCTACGAGCAGTACTTC	CASSTPPGTETYEQYF
TRBD2	15	TRBV7-3	many	TRBJ2-2	TGTGCCAGCAGCCGCGGGGGACCGAACACCGGGGAGCTGTTTTTT	CASSRGGPNTGELFF
TRBD2	14	TRBV2	many	TRBJ2-3	TGTGCCAGCGGCGGAGCGGGAGTGGTAGATACGCAGTATTTT	CASGGAGVVDTQYF
NA	15	TRBV15	many	TRBJ2-1	TGTGCCACCAGCAGAGAATATGCGACCTACAATGAGCAGTTCTTC	CATSREYATYNEQFF
NA	12	TRBV20-1	few	TRBJ2-7	TGCAGTGCTGGCACTAGTAAGGACGAGCAGTACTTC	CSAGTSKDEQYF
TRBD2	14	TRBV20-1	NA	TRBJ2-1	TGCAGTGGGGGTGGACTAGCGGGAAGCAATGAGCAGTTCTTC	CSGGGLAGSNEQFF
NA	13	TRBV28	NA	TRBJ2-2	TGTGCCACCAGTGTAAAACTCACCGGGGAGCTGTTTTTT	CATSVKLTGELFF
NA	17	TRBV15	NA	TRBJ2-6	TGTGCCACCAGCAGAGTGGCAGCCGCCTCTGGGGCCAACGTCCTGACTTTC	CATSRVAAASGANVLTF
TRBD1	14	TRBV28	many	TRBJ2-5	TGTGCCAGTCGCTGGGACAGGGAACAAGAGACCCAGTACTTC	CASRWDREQETQYF
NA	12	TRBV19	NA	TRBJ2-2	TGTGCTGCTTTCGGCCCCCCCGGGGAGCTGTTTTTT	CAAFGPPGELFF
NA	15	TRBV7-2	NA	TRBJ2-1	TGTGCCAGCAGCTTAGATATGGGAGGACTAAGTGAGCAGTTCTTC	CASSLDMGGLSEQFF
TRBD1	13	TRBV7-2	many	TRBJ2-5	TGTGCCAGCTCCCAGGGGGTTCGGGAGACCCAGTACTTC	CASSQGVRETQYF
NA	17	TRBV7-2	NA	TRBJ2-2	TGTGCCAGCAGCCCCATCCAGGGGCGGGCGAACACCGGGGAGCTGTTTTTT	CASSPIQGRANTGELFF
NA	16	TRBV20-1	few	TRBJ2-2	TGCAGTGCTAGAGATAAGCGGAGTGAGCTCACCGGGGAGCTGTTTTTT	CSARDKRSELTGELFF
NA	15	TRBV6-1	few	TRBJ1-6	TGTGCCAGCAGTGAAGAGGCAGGGTCTAATTCACCCCTCCACTTT	CASSEEAGSNSPLHF
NA	14	TRBV5-1	many	TRBJ1-4	TGCGCCAGCAGCTTGGTGGCAGGGGATGAAAAACTGTTTTTT	CASSLVAGDEKLFF
NA	15	TRBV24-1	many	TRBJ2-1	TGTGCCACCAGTTTGACCGGGGGGCAACCAGGAGAGCAGTTCTTC	CATSLTGGQPGEQFF
NA	14	TRBV10-3	few	TRBJ2-1	TGTGCCATCAGTGAGGATGGTAGCTATGATGAGCAGTTCTTC	CAISEDGSYDEQFF
NA	15	TRBV7-8	many	TRBJ1-6	TGTGCCAGCAGCTTAGGAACAGGTTCTAATTCACCCCTCCACTTT	CASSLGTGSNSPLHF
TRBD1	16	TRBV3-1	few	TRBJ2-3	TGTGCCAGCAGCCTCCGGGACAGGGGTACTACGGGAGGGCAGTATTTT	CASSLRDRGTTGGQYF
NA	14	TRBV29-1	many	TRBJ2-3	TGCAGCGCCTTGTGGGGCGGTAGCACAGATACGCAGTATTTT	CSALWGGSTDTQYF
NA	9	TRBV28	many	TRBJ2-1	TGTGCCAGCAAGTGGGAGCAGTTCTTC	CASKWEQFF
TRBD2	14	TRBV4-1	NA	TRBJ2-1	TGCGCCAGCAGCCAACCTGGACTAGCGGATGAGCAGTTCTTC	CASSQPGLADEQFF
NA	13	TRBV11-2	many	TRBJ1-1	TGTGCCAGCAGCTTAATCAGGGTCCCTGAAGCTTTCTTT	CASSLIRVPEAFF
TRBD2	19	TRBV19	NA	TRBJ2-3	TGTGCCAGTAGTCGGTCCGGGACTAGCGGGCTTTCTAGCACAGATACGCAGTATTTT	CASSRSGTSGLSSTDTQYF
NA	16	TRBV7-8	many	TRBJ2-2	TGTGCCAGCAGCTATATCCGGGCCACGAACACCGGGGAGCTGTTTTTT	CASSYIRATNTGELFF
TRBD2	17	TRBV5-1	few	TRBJ2-1	TGCGCCAGTCAAGCGGGAGGGCCAGAAAGTCCCTACAATGAGCAGTTCTTC	CASQAGGPESPYNEQFF
NA	14	TRBV7-2	many	TRBJ2-5	TGTGCCAGCAGCTCCCCTACAGGGATAGAGACCCAGTACTTC	CASSSPTGIETQYF
TRBD1	12	TRBV25-1	NA	TRBJ1-2	TGTGCCAGCAGTGGGACAGGGCATGGCTACACCTTC	CASSGTGHGYTF
TRBD2	16	TRBV7-2	NA	TRBJ2-7	TGTGCCAGCAGCCGACCGGGGGTAGCGGGTACCTACGAGCAGTACTTC	CASSRPGVAGTYEQYF
TRBD2	15	TRBV2	many	TRBJ2-5	TGTGCCAGCAGGGGGAAGCGGGAGTCGTTGGAGACCCAGTACTTC	CASRGKRESLETQYF